This is a list of T cell receptor beta chains from one sample in a study of T cell responses to AZD1222 COVID-19 vaccine. Libraries were prepared by immunoSEQ multiplex PCR; TCRdb keeps only in-frame clonotypes and omits some of them. The sample shows 80,000 or so clones, 80% to 90% of them seen only once. The sample consisted of peripheral blood, taken on day 0 of AZD1222 vaccination. These receptors originate from an adult in good health. Each CDR3 is given with its conserved first and last residue. D genes are given only for firm matches.

d_call	v_call	j_call	cdr3_aa
TRBD2	TRBV6-1	TRBJ2-3	CASSEVLAGPDTQYF
-	TRBV5-4	TRBJ1-1	CASSLAGNLGTEAFF
-	TRBV3-1/TRBV3-2	TRBJ2-2	CASRQPNTGELFF
TRBD1	TRBV6-5	TRBJ1-1	CASIWTGGGTEAFF
TRBD1	TRBV19	TRBJ1-4	CASSFPGQGGEKLFF
-	TRBV2	TRBJ1-4	CASTIVRIGEKLFF
TRBD1	TRBV6-2/TRBV6-3	TRBJ1-2	CASSYTQQPQGLNGYTF
-	TRBV3-1/TRBV3-2	TRBJ2-1	CASSQALGRQFF
TRBD1	TRBV19	TRBJ1-5	CASRGQDNQPQHF
TRBD1	TRBV5-8	TRBJ1-4	CASSSGQTNEKLFF
-	TRBV28	TRBJ1-5	CASRGQFGQPQHF
-	TRBV2	TRBJ1-2	CASKPLMAYGYTF
-	TRBV7-9	TRBJ2-1	CASSLAIMGAGQFF
-	TRBV4-1	TRBJ1-6	CASSLDEFSYNSPLHF
-	TRBV5-1	TRBJ1-2	CASSLASGASYTF
TRBD1	TRBV5-1	TRBJ2-1	CASSGQGNEQFF
TRBD1	TRBV7-8	TRBJ2-5	CASSWGTATQETQYF
-	TRBV11-2	TRBJ1-1	CASSLRMDTEAFF
-	TRBV5-1	TRBJ2-7	CASSRDPSYEQYF
TRBD1	TRBV27	TRBJ1-6	CASSLLGQGNSPLHF
-	TRBV6-1	TRBJ1-2	CASSDPLGRWQRFWDGYTF
-	TRBV19	TRBJ1-1	CASSRGRRETEAFF
TRBD1	TRBV28	TRBJ1-6	CASIPGTGNSPLHF
-	TRBV3-1/TRBV3-2	TRBJ2-7	CASSGTGFYEQYF
-	TRBV7-2	TRBJ1-2	CASSVDRSAGYTF
-	TRBV6-4	TRBJ2-2	CASSDSGGNTGELFF
TRBD1	TRBV5-6	TRBJ1-1	CASSTLTGENTEAFF
-	TRBV29-1	TRBJ1-2	CSATGATGYTF
TRBD2	TRBV6-2/TRBV6-3	TRBJ2-1	CASSYGLAREQFF
-	TRBV3-1/TRBV3-2	TRBJ2-6	CASSPGQSGANVLTF
-	TRBV12-3/TRBV12-4	TRBJ1-6	CASSFLLNSPLHF
TRBD1	TRBV7-8	TRBJ1-2	CASSSQTAGTGYGYTF
-	TRBV5-6	TRBJ1-3	CASTTRRGISGNTIYF
-	TRBV12-3/TRBV12-4	TRBJ1-2	CASSLGYGYTF
-	TRBV5-4	TRBJ1-5	CASSSQGLGNQPQHF
TRBD1	TRBV5-6	TRBJ1-4	CASSGGTDPNEKLFF
TRBD1	TRBV7-9	TRBJ1-6	CASSGTTGFNSPLHF
-	TRBV27	TRBJ1-1	CASSIPGTLNTEAFF
-	TRBV29-1	TRBJ2-3	CSVPGGDQNTQYF
TRBD1	TRBV15	TRBJ2-4	CATSRDGQGLVLAKNIQYF
-	TRBV21-1	TRBJ2-2	CASSTATGANTGELFF
-	TRBV30	TRBJ1-4	CAWEDQGWEKLFF